The rows below give T cell receptor beta chains drawn from one sample of a study of cytomegalovirus exposure and HLA in healthy donors. Generated by immunoSEQ multiplex PCR, the TCRdb table keeps only in-frame clones and is missing some. Seen here are about 160,000 clones, 60% to 80% observed once, and the top ten hold approximately 1.4%. Source material: PBMCs. The receptor source for this set is a man aged 55 to 69 in good health and CMV-seronegative. The CDR3 runs from the conserved cysteine through the conserved F or W. The order of the fields is D gene, clone size, J gene, V gene, CDR3 protein, CDR3 DNA. A D gene is named only where the DNA matches it firmly. The size of a clone is reported for some rows only, either as once, few or many, or as a class for expanded clones.

>TRBD1|.|TRBJ2-7|TRBV5-6
CASSPGTGAREQYF
TGTGCCAGCAGCCCTGGGACAGGGGCCCGAGAGCAGTACTTC
>.|.|TRBJ2-2|TRBV11-2
CASSFSGTPTGELFF
TGTGCCAGCAGCTTCAGCGGCACACCCACCGGGGAGCTGTTTTTT
>.|.|TRBJ1-1|TRBV5-6
CASSLTGGVTEAFF
TGTGCCAGCAGCTTAACCGGGGGTGTCACTGAAGCTTTCTTT
>TRBD1|.|TRBJ1-2|TRBV7-9
CASSLQTGLRYTF
TGTGCCAGCAGCTTACAGACAGGGCTCCGCTACACCTTC
>.|.|TRBJ2-3|TRBV27
CASSLFRRGQSSTDTQYF
TGTGCCAGCAGTTTATTCAGGAGGGGTCAATCTAGCACAGATACGCAGTATTTT
>.|once|TRBJ2-3|TRBV28
CASTGSRSTHTQYF
TGTGCCAGCACCGGGAGTCGCAGCACCCATACGCAGTATTTT
>TRBD2|.|TRBJ2-7|TRBV6-1
CASSEVSGRAGAHF
TGTGCCAGCAGTGAAGTTTCAGGGCGAGCGGGAGCTCACTTC
>.|.|TRBJ2-3|TRBV7-2
CASSFGGEITDTQYF
TGTGCCAGCAGCTTCGGCGGGGAGATCACAGATACGCAGTATTTT
>TRBD2|.|TRBJ2-2|TRBV5-1
CASTPAPSSGGANTGELFF
TGCGCCAGCACCCCGGCACCATCTAGCGGGGGGGCTAACACCGGGGAGCTGTTTTTT
>TRBD2|.|TRBJ2-1|TRBV29-1
CSVQTSGAYNEQFF
TGCAGCGTCCAGACTAGCGGGGCCTACAATGAGCAGTTCTTC
>.|.|TRBJ2-1|TRBV2
CASSDSASAAYNERFF
TGTGCCAGCAGTGATTCGGCTAGCGCCGCCTACAATGAGCGGTTCTTC
>TRBD2|.|TRBJ2-5|TRBV7-9
CASSRRTSRETQYF
TGTGCCAGCAGCCGCAGGACTAGTAGAGAGACCCAGTACTTC
>.|.|TRBJ2-3|TRBV6-5
CASSFQRRRDTQYF
TGTGCCAGCAGTTTCCAGCGGAGGCGGGATACGCAGTATTTT
>.|once|TRBJ2-7|TRBV19
CASGRGVSYEQYF
TGTGCCAGCGGCAGGGGGGTCTCCTACGAGCAGTACTTC
>TRBD2|.|TRBJ2-5|TRBV9
CASSVGTGGGRGTQYF
TGTGCCAGCAGCGTAGGGACGGGGGGAGGACGCGGGACCCAGTACTTC
>.|few|TRBJ1-1|TRBV19
CATSDNWGGTEAFF
TGTGCCACCTCAGATAACTGGGGAGGAACTGAAGCTTTCTTT
>TRBD1|.|TRBJ2-7|TRBV28
CASSSAAGQGPSYEQYF
TGTGCCAGCAGTTCGGCGGCTGGACAGGGTCCTTCCTACGAGCAGTACTTC
>TRBD2|.|TRBJ2-3|TRBV7-3
CASSLRGDTDTQYF
TGTGCCAGCAGCCTACGGGGGGACACAGATACGCAGTATTTT
>.|.|TRBJ1-3|TRBV7-6
CASSLEHVSGNTIYF
TGTGCCAGCAGCCTCGAACACGTCTCTGGAAACACCATATATTTT
>.|.|TRBJ1-2|TRBV6-6
CASSYDRLYGYTF
TGTGCCAGCAGTTACGACAGGCTCTATGGCTACACCTTC
>TRBD2|.|TRBJ2-7|TRBV30
CAWNLAGEEQYF
TGTGCCTGGAATCTAGCGGGAGAAGAGCAGTACTTC
>.|.|TRBJ1-1|TRBV18
CASSFSLGDMEAFF
TGTGCCAGCTCATTTTCCCTAGGGGACATGGAAGCTTTCTTT
>TRBD1|once|TRBJ1-2|TRBV7-8
CASSTRGPYGYTF
TGTGCCAGCAGCACCAGGGGGCCCTATGGCTACACCTTC
>TRBD1|.|TRBJ1-1|TRBV6-6
CASSNPGTDAEAFF
TGTGCCAGCAGTAATCCGGGGACAGACGCTGAAGCTTTCTTT
>TRBD1|.|TRBJ2-1|TRBV5-6
CASLPSFRQTGGEGNEQFF
TGTGCCAGCCTCCCTTCCTTCCGACAGACAGGGGGCGAGGGCAATGAGCAGTTCTTC
>.|.|TRBJ1-1|TRBV19
CASSMAAAMNTEAFF
TGTGCCAGTAGTATGGCCGCGGCAATGAACACTGAAGCTTTCTTT
>.|once|TRBJ2-5|TRBV7-9
CASSPLVGETQYF
TGTGCCAGCAGCCCCCTAGTCGGAGAGACCCAGTACTTC
>TRBD2|.|TRBJ2-7|TRBV30
CASKRAGGGYEQYF
TGTGCCTCGAAGAGGGCGGGAGGAGGATACGAGCAGTACTTC
>TRBD2|.|TRBJ2-7|TRBV27
CASSLSGGLTYEQYF
TGTGCCAGCAGTTTGTCGGGGGGGCTCACCTACGAGCAGTACTTC
>.|few|TRBJ2-7|TRBV14
CASSANPGYEQYF
TGTGCCAGCAGCGCTAACCCAGGCTACGAGCAGTACTTC
>TRBD2|once|TRBJ2-5|TRBV7-3
CASSYTSGGQETQYF
TGTGCCAGCAGTTACACTAGCGGGGGGCAAGAGACCCAGTACTTC
>.|.|TRBJ2-2|TRBV5-1
CASSNRVRNTGELFF
TGCGCCAGCAGCAACAGGGTCAGGAACACCGGGGAGCTGTTTTTT
>.|.|TRBJ2-1|TRBV23-1
CASSQSNGESAYNEQFF
TGCGCCAGCAGTCAATCGAATGGGGAGAGCGCCTACAATGAGCAGTTCTTC
>.|.|TRBJ2-5|TRBV7-7
CASSLGTVQETQYF
TGTGCCAGCAGCTTAGGTACAGTTCAAGAGACCCAGTACTTC
>TRBD2|few|TRBJ2-2|TRBV25-1
CASTYGTSATGELFF
TGTGCCAGCACATACGGGACTAGCGCCACCGGGGAGCTGTTTTTT
>TRBD1|few|TRBJ1-6|TRBV7-9
CASSLVATGASPLHF
TGTGCCAGCAGCTTAGTCGCGACAGGGGCTTCACCCCTCCACTTT
>.|.|TRBJ1-2|TRBV5-1
CASSSSGQLANYGYTF
TGCGCCAGCAGCTCTTCCGGACAGTTGGCTAACTATGGCTACACCTTC
>.|.|TRBJ1-1|TRBV15
CATSAGKRTEAFF
TGTGCCACCAGCGCAGGGAAGAGAACTGAAGCTTTCTTT
>.|.|TRBJ2-1|TRBV15
CATSRDRGIWNEQFF
TGTGCCACCAGCAGAGACAGGGGTATTTGGAATGAGCAGTTCTTC